Presented here are 11 T cell receptor beta chains from one specimen sequenced in a study of spatial heterogeneity in lung cancer. The time point was: blood at routine non-recurrence follow-up after resection. The sequenced material consisted of unsorted whole RNA from tumor, nontumor lung or frozen PBMC. Via MiXCR, TCRdb re-called the 5' RACE reads, giving one row per CDR3 protein. The table has 95,000 to 130,000 distinct CDR3 sequences, roughly an eighth seen once. Here the sequenced sample was PBMCs, taken at follow-up. The receptors shown here come from a male donor with early-stage non-small cell lung cancer.

The chain has TRBV3-1 and TRBJ2-1; D perhaps matches TRBD2 (5 bases). The CDR3 totals 17 residues. V lost 1 base and J lost 0, with 13 bases in between. The germline V gene has CDR1 LGHDT and CDR2 YNNKEL (reference sequence). The CDR3 is CASSQGWLAGSYNEQFF. The DNA of the CDR3 is TGTGCCAGCAGCCAAGGTTGGCTAGCTGGCTCCTACAATGAGCAGTTCTTC.

This clonotype was found once. This chain connects TRBV5-5 to TRBJ1-5; D is unclear. Germline V lookup: CDR1 SGHKS, CDR2 YYEKEE (reference sequence). CDR3 length equals 15 residues. V lost 0 bases, J lost 4 bases, and 11 bases lay in between. The CDR3 region has the DNA TGTGCCAGCAGCTTGGGGAGGGCTAATAATCAGCCCCAGCATTTT. This encodes CASSLGRANNQPQHF.

This clonotype was found many times. The rearrangement uses TRBV10-2 and TRBJ2-4; perhaps TRBD1 as D (5 bases). The germline gives CDR1 WSHSY, CDR2 SAAADI. V was shortened by 3 bases and J by 0 bases, with 12 bases between the two germline ends. This CDR3 is 16 amino acids long. CDR3 bases: TGCGCCAGCAGTGAAGCAGGGATGTTAGCCAAAAACATTCAGTACTTC. Its translation: CASSEAGMLAKNIQYF.

This clonotype was counted a few times. CDR3 DNA: TGTGCCAGCAGTGATGTAGCGGGGGGGAGCACAGATACGCAGTATTTT. Protein sequence: CASSDVAGGSTDTQYF. The genes are TRBV6-1 and TRBJ2-3; 11 positions match TRBD2. Trimming took 3 bases from V and 0 from J; bases not matched to a gene: 2. The CDR3 spans 16 residues. The germline V gene encodes CDR1 MNHNS and CDR2 SASEGT.

This clonotype was observed many times. The V gene is TRBV28, the J gene TRBJ2-7, with unresolved D. Between the trimmed V and J ends, which lost 4 bases and 0 bases, there was a span of 10 bases. The CDR3 is made up of 14 amino acids. Per germline, CDR1 MDHEN and CDR2 SYDVKM. CDR3 amino acids: CASSYFPLSYEQYF. CDR3 nucleotides: TGTGCCAGCAGTTACTTTCCACTCTCCTACGAGCAGTACTTC.

A few counts support this clonotype. This chain links TRBV11-2 with TRBJ2-3, with 11 bases aligning to TRBD2. The germline V gene has CDR1 SGHAT and CDR2 FQNNGV. V lost 5 bases and J lost 4; bases outside the gene matches: 5. The CDR3 loop spans 15 amino acids. CDR3 DNA: TGTGCCAGCAGCCTAACTAGCGGGGGATCAGATACGCAGTATTTT. Amino acids: CASSLTSGGSDTQYF.

The V call is TRBV10-1, the J call TRBJ2-5; D is possibly TRBD1 (6 bases). The CDR3 is 15 residues long. V lost 6 bases and J 2 bases, leaving 16 bases between the germline ends. In germline, CDR1 is WNHNN, CDR2 SYGVQD (reference sequence). CDR3 DNA sequence: TGCGCCAGCAGCAAAACCACAGGGCTGCAAGAGACCCAGTACTTC. It is translated as CASSKTTGLQETQYF.

This clonotype was seen a handful of times. The genes are TRBV2 and TRBJ2-7, with D perhaps TRBD1 or TRBD2 (5 bases each). The CDR3 runs to 13 residues. The V end lost 6 bases, the J end lost 7 bases, and 16 bases lay between the germline ends. Germline V gene sequence: CDR1 SNHLY, CDR2 FYNNEI. The CDR3 sequence: CASRVGEMREQYF. The DNA of the CDR3 is TGTGCCAGCAGAGTGGGGGAAATGAGAGAGCAGTACTTC.

The gene calls are TRBV11-1 and TRBJ1-4, with 7 bases that match TRBD1. V gave up 4 bases and J gave up 8 bases; unmatched junction bases: 7. CDR3 length equals 14 residues. From germline, CDR1 is SGHAT and CDR2 FQDESV (reference sequence). CDR3 in amino acids: CASSSLDRREKLFF. The CDR3 DNA is TGTGCCAGCAGCTCCTTGGACAGGAGGGAAAAACTGTTTTTT.

The chain couples TRBV12-5 to TRBJ1-1, with D unclear. The CDR3 runs 15 residues. Trimming took 0 bases from V and 2 from J, leaving 10 bases between them. Per the germline V gene, CDR1 is LGHNT and CDR2 is FRNRAP. CDR3 sequence: CASGLVPSSNTEAFF. The DNA for the CDR3 is TGTGCTAGTGGTTTGGTACCCAGTTCCAACACTGAAGCTTTCTTT.

This clonotype was picked up many times. The chain links TRBV4-2 to TRBJ1-2, with 8 positions matching TRBD1. CDR1 and CDR2 (germline): LGHNA, YNFKEQ. J lost 0 bases, V lost 3 bases, and 9 bases had no gene match. There are 17 residues in the CDR3. CDR3 nucleotides: TGTGCCAGCAGCCACCCGGACAGGGCAGGGGCTAACTATGGCTACACCTTC. Translated, it gives CASSHPDRAGANYGYTF.